This T cell receptor (beta chain) was sequenced for a study of blood T cell repertoires in COVID-19. Profiling relied on immunoSEQ multiplex PCR, and the TCRdb table lists in-frame clones only, not all of them. The data contain around 78,000 clones, around 89% of them singletons. Looked up from germline, CDR1 is SGHRS and CDR2 is YFSETQ. The V gene end was trimmed by 7 bases and the J gene end by 6 bases; junction bases not matched to a gene: 7. The CDR3 has 13 amino acids. The sample consisted of PBMCs or T cells enriched from blood (not recorded which). V gene TRBV5-1 combines with J gene TRBJ1-5; 7 nucleotides align to TRBD1. The TCR originated in a woman between 45 and 60 years old with acute COVID-19. The CDR3 nucleotides are TGCGCCAGCGCATCAGGGGGAGGTCAGCCCCAGCATTTT. Translation: CASASGGGQPQHF.